This T cell receptor beta chain was observed in a study of quantifying T cell responses using KT2 cells. In the study overall: cDNA was made from DNase-treated RNA using alpha and beta constant primers. The T4 ligation step was estimated to exceed 9% efficiency under optimum conditions. The second PCR was a qPCR stopped at a predetermined fluorescence threshold.

An oligo carrying a UMI was ligated to the cDNA 3' end. First-round PCR used approximately 4 cycles and beta primers RC1.1 and RC1.2 covering TRBC1 and TRBC2. TCRdb fed the UMI-ligation and nested PCR reads into MiXCR, producing one record per CDR3 protein. Among 40,000 to 60,000 distinct CDR3 sequences listed, around a tenth were seen once. The CDR3 runs 17 residues. Germline loops: CDR1 LGHDT, CDR2 YNNKEL (reference sequence). Concerning this clonotype itself: The antigen is undetermined. A read error may produce the germline difference seen at one junction end.

Study-wide points: KT2 sequence counts showed saturation when very many KT2 cells were spiked in.

KT2, a clone with a known TCR, was spiked into unfractionated PBMC. The receptor was isolated from a human donor. The sample consisted of PBMCs spiked with cells of the T cell clone KT2. The V call is TRBV3-1, the J call TRBJ2-2; 11 bases match TRBD1. As DNA, the CDR3 is TGTGCCAGCAGCTCCCGGACAGGGGGCGCGAATACCGGGGAGCTGTTTTTT. Amino acid sequence: CASSSRTGGANTGELFF.